These 7 T cell receptor beta chains were sequenced from one sample in a study of T cells in Graves' hyperthyroidism and ophthalmopathy. Amplified TCR beta CDR3 regions derived from RNA transcripts. Researchers ran a first-round RT-PCR on the TCR CDR3 using the HTBI primer set. TCRdb ran MiXCR on the multiplex PCR reads and lists one entry per CDR3 protein. Of around 480,000 distinct CDR3 sequences in the sample, around 14% were seen once. The sequencing input was blood. These receptors all come from a woman aged 18-30 years with Graves' hyperthyroidism.

This clonotype was recorded at least ten times. The chain links TRBV7-3 to TRBJ1-1, with D perhaps TRBD1 (5 bases). Germline-derived CDR1 and CDR2 are SGHTA and FQGTGA. Trimming pared 3 bases from V and 3 bases from J, leaving 11 bases between. The CDR3 length is 14 residues. The CDR3 loop is CASSLGSGDTEAFF. The DNA for the CDR3 is TGTGCCAGCAGCTTGGGGTCGGGGGACACTGAAGCTTTCTTT. The variable domain in full, completed from reference TRBV7-3 and TRBJ1-1, reads GAGVSQTPSNKVTEKGKYVELRCDPISGHTALYWYRQSLGQGPEFLIYFQGTGAADDSGLPNDRFFAVRPEGSVSTLKIQRTERGDSAVYLCASSLGSGDTEAFFGQGTRLTVV.

Concerning this clonotype: A much larger clonotype is one base distant, so this may be a read error. The rearrangement uses TRBV7-9 and TRBJ2-7, with unresolved D. CDR1 and CDR2 (germline): SEHNR, FQNEAQ (reference sequence). This CDR3 contains 11 residues. CDR3 protein: CAGSLEYEQYF. The CDR3 DNA follows: TGTGCCGGCAGCTTAGAGTACGAGCAGTACTTC.

This chain joins TRBV27 and TRBJ1-1; possibly TRBD1 for D (6 bases). The germline CDR1 and CDR2 sequences are MNHEY and SMNVEV (reference sequence). V was cut by 8 bases and J by 3 bases, with 13 bases left in between. The CDR3 runs to 13 residues. DNA of the CDR3: TGTGCCAGCTGCGCGGGGGCGTACACTGAAGCTTTCTTT. Its translation is CASCAGAYTEAFF.

This clonotype was detected ten times or more. The chain has TRBV12-3 or TRBV12-4 and TRBJ2-4; D may be TRBD2 (6 bases). Trimming took off 2 bases at V and 0 bases at J, with 11 bases between the two ends. This CDR3 region has 16 residues. The DNA for the CDR3 is TGTGCCAGCAGTTTAAAGGGGAGGCTAGCCAAAAACATTCAGTACTTC. Translation: CASSLKGRLAKNIQYF.

The rearrangement links TRBV20-1 to TRBJ2-3, with 9 nucleotides matching TRBD2. J lost 1 base, V lost 6 bases, and 8 bases had no gene match. This CDR3 region has 15 residues. Germline V gives CDR1 DFQATT, CDR2 SNEGSKA (reference sequence). CDR3 DNA: TGCAGTGCCCCCGGGGCTAGCGGGGGCACAGATACGCAGTATTTT. It encodes CSAPGASGGTDTQYF.

Many counts were recorded for this clonotype. J is TRBJ2-7 and V is TRBV27, with 8 bases aligning to TRBD1. The germline gives CDR1 MNHEY, CDR2 SMNVEV (reference sequence). Trimming cost V 7 bases and J 6 bases; bases outside gene matches: 14. This CDR3 is built from 15 residues. The CDR3 reads CASTPGTGLPLEQYF. The CDR3 region has the DNA TGTGCCAGCACCCCCGGGACAGGCCTCCCTCTCGAGCAGTACTTC.

This clonotype was detected only a few times. J is TRBJ1-6 and V is TRBV12-3 or TRBV12-4; TRBD1 might be the D (5 bases). V gave up 7 bases and J gave up 3 bases, with 13 bases separating them. This CDR3 spans 15 amino acids. This chain's CDR3 is CASTLGHHYNSPLHF. CDR3 sequence (DNA): TGTGCCAGCACTCTTGGACACCACTATAATTCACCCCTCCACTTT.